The entry that follows covers one T cell receptor (beta chain) sequence. The target antigen is unknown. These data are taken from a study of molecular identifiers for immune sequencing clone quantification. Regarding the study as a whole: Effector cells had over 98% of their molecules in clones above 20 RNA copies, while naive cells had under 1%.

One entry per CDR3 protein results from TCRdb running MiXCR on the PCR reads. Found here are a few hundred thousand distinct CDR3 sequences, about 25% of them singletons; the top ten hold around 0.78%. The CDR3 runs to 15 residues. CDR1 and CDR2 (germline): MNHEY, SMNVEV (reference sequence). The V end was cut by 1 base, the J end by 7 bases, with 16 bases between. The sequence was collected from a human donor in good health. Some libraries in this study had Jurkat cell RNA spiked in. The rearrangement links TRBV27 to TRBJ1-2; D remains ambiguous. The sample was naive CD8+ T cells from blood, with Jurkat cell RNA spiked in. Regarding subset: FACS-sorted CD8+CD4-CCR7+CD45RA+ naive T cells. This CDR3 reads CASSLLSGSLSGYTF. The CDR3 DNA follows: TGTGCCAGCAGTTTATTGTCAGGATCGCTCAGTGGCTACACCTTC.